The clone carrying this TCR beta chain showed up just a few times. Its matching antigen is unknown. The germline gives CDR1 SEHNR, CDR2 FQNEAQ (reference sequence). CDR3 length equals 14 residues. V lost 5 bases and J lost 4, with 13 bases in between. TCRdb used MiXCR to reprocess the RT-PCR reads, holding one entry per CDR3 protein. The repertoire has hundreds of thousands of distinct CDR3 sequences, roughly 10% of them found once; the top ten carry roughly 10%. The sample is drawn from a study of response to subunit inactivated influenza vaccine. Broader study findings: Authors proposed each seasonal influenza vaccination draws in few new T cells.

The chain combines TRBV7-9 with TRBJ2-3; weak D call: TRBD2 (7 bases). This sequence originates from a man in his fifties or sixties who received an inactivated influenza vaccine. The sequencing used PBMCs from blood, collected on the day of vaccination. The CDR3 DNA follows: TGTGCCAGCAGCCCTGAGGGGGGGGCAGATACGCAGTATTTT. Amino acids: CASSPEGGADTQYF.